The rows below give T cell receptor beta chains drawn from one sample of a study of shared clonotypes between healthy human individuals. Assay: immunoSEQ multiplex PCR; the TCRdb copy retains only in-frame clones and omits some. This table has over 2 million clones, about 95% appearing once. Sequenced input: naive CD8+ T cells sorted from blood. These receptor sequences come from a man in his late teens or twenties in good health. The conserved cysteine and the conserved F or W are not part of the CDR3 here.

length	V	CDR3
13	TRBV7-9	ASSGGLAGGHEQF
13	TRBV5-1	ASSSTGHPSYEQY
11	TRBV7-9	ASSQGGPGELF
9	TRBV2	ASSEEGNYY
11	TRBV5-6	ASSLTGYNEQF
11	TRBV19	ASSIVPRETQY
11	TRBV6-6	ASGRETYNEQF
14	TRBV9	ASSVGRGQMNTEAF
12	TRBV7-9	ASSGEGSSYEQY
12	TRBV5-6	ASSSGHLNQPQH
13	TRBV7-2	ASSLREGLVGELF
12	TRBV29-1	SVEPRTGFNEQY
13	TRBV4-3	ASSQGSNYQETQY
12	TRBV28	ASSFGARWTEAF
14	TRBV27	ASSSGPGAGANVLT
13	TRBV2	ASIDPGLGSYEQY
11	TRBV7-9	ASSLAASYEQY
13	TRBV15	ATSRGRTANTEAF
12	TRBV7-9	ASIGQSNTGELF
11	TRBV11-2	ASGIRGGDTQY
11	TRBV9	ASSVGDSVIQY
12	TRBV10-3	AISESRGVETQY
13	TRBV7-8	ASSLGATSGNEQF
13	TRBV2	ASSEPRRDNQPQH
13	TRBV29-1	SVKMSGGSYNEQF
14	TRBV9	ASSVSSGTGLNEQF
12	TRBV19	ASSPIGTAYGYT
11	TRBV4-3	ASSQVLTYEQY
10	TRBV30	AWSLPAEAHT
12	TRBV13	ASSLGASPYEQY
13	TRBV28	ASSSMTGEGEKLF
13	TRBV19	ASSRAGGPYNEQF